Listed below are T cell receptor beta chains from one sample, sequenced in a study of T-cell memory formation after mild COVID-19. One entry per CDR3 protein, called by TCRdb with MiXCR from the 5' RACE reads. The sample yields hundreds of thousands of distinct CDR3 sequences, 20% to 25% seen once. The sample taken for sequencing was PBMCs or a T cell subset sorted from them (not recorded which). These receptors originate from an adult woman who had mild COVID-19 (a few samples of this study predate the infection). Cell type and time point are not known. Both conserved end residues are part of each CDR3. A D gene is named only where the DNA matches it firmly. Clone size is shown for a subset of rows, as once, few, many or a class of expanded clone.

TRBV2	-	-	TRBJ2-5	TGTGCCAGCAGGGATAGACAGTTCGAGACCCAGTACTTC	CASRDRQFETQYF
TRBV29-1	-	TRBD1	TRBJ1-2	TGCAGCGTCGGGACAGTGACTAACTATGGCTACACCTTC	CSVGTVTNYGYTF
TRBV12-5	-	-	TRBJ2-1	TGTGCTAGTGGTTTGGGCCTAGCGAATTACAATGAGCAGTTCTTC	CASGLGLANYNEQFF
TRBV12-3/TRBV12-4	-	TRBD2	TRBJ2-5	TGTGCCAGCAGTTTGGCTAGCGGAGAGACCCAGTACTTC	CASSLASGETQYF
TRBV20-1	-	TRBD2	TRBJ2-1	TGCAGTGCTAACGTGGCGACTAGCGCTTTTTACAATGAGCAGTTCTTC	CSANVATSAFYNEQFF
TRBV2	few	TRBD1	TRBJ1-3	TGTGCCAGCAGACAGGGGCCGGTCTCTGGAAACACCATATATTTT	CASRQGPVSGNTIYF
TRBV13	-	-	TRBJ2-7	TGTGCCAGCAGCTTAAGCCCGGGGGACGAGCAGTACTTC	CASSLSPGDEQYF
TRBV7-9	few	TRBD2	TRBJ2-3	TGTGCCAGCAGCTTAGCGTCGGGCGGGGGGGCCGTCGATACGCAGTATTTT	CASSLASGGGAVDTQYF
TRBV10-3	-	-	TRBJ1-6	TGTGCCATCAGAAGCGCAGGGGCTATGTCACCCCTCCACTTT	CAIRSAGAMSPLHF
TRBV29-1	few	-	TRBJ2-5	TGCAGCGTTGAAAGGTTCAGGGTGGGAGAGACCCAGTACTTC	CSVERFRVGETQYF
TRBV7-9	-	TRBD2	TRBJ2-2	TGTGCCAGCTTGGGGAGGGCCGGGGAGCTGTTTTTT	CASLGRAGELFF
TRBV18	-	TRBD1	TRBJ2-7	TGTGCCAGCTCACCTACTACGGGACAGGGGATGTACGAGCAGTACTTC	CASSPTTGQGMYEQYF
TRBV5-1	-	TRBD1	TRBJ2-5	TGCGCCAGCAGCTTGAATGGGGACAGTGCGGGAGAGACCCAGTACTTC	CASSLNGDSAGETQYF
TRBV19	few	-	TRBJ2-7	TGTGCCAGTAGTGCCCCGGGACACCTTGACTACGAGCAGTACTTC	CASSAPGHLDYEQYF
TRBV12-3/TRBV12-4	-	TRBD2	TRBJ2-3	TGTGCCAGCAGTTCACGGGGGGAAGATACGCAGTATTTT	CASSSRGEDTQYF
TRBV12-3/TRBV12-4	-	-	TRBJ1-3	TGTGCCAGCACCACATCATTCTCTGGAAACACCATATATTTT	CASTTSFSGNTIYF
TRBV24-1	-	TRBD1	TRBJ2-2	TGTGCCACCAGTGACGCGGGACAGGGGGATTCCGGGGAGCTGTTTTTT	CATSDAGQGDSGELFF
TRBV19	-	-	TRBJ1-1	TGTGCCAGTAGTATTCTGGGGTCTCTTGGGTACACTGAAGCTTTCTTT	CASSILGSLGYTEAFF
TRBV12-3/TRBV12-4	-	-	TRBJ2-3	TGTGCCAGCAGGAAAGCGGACACAGATACGCAGTATTTT	CASRKADTDTQYF
TRBV6-1	few	-	TRBJ2-5	TGTGCCAGCAAACCAGCAGGAGCGGGTCCCCAAGAGACCCAGTACTTC	CASKPAGAGPQETQYF
TRBV7-8	few	-	TRBJ1-5	TGTGCCAGCAGCTTAGTCGGACCTTTGAGGCAGCCCCAGCATTTT	CASSLVGPLRQPQHF
TRBV12-3/TRBV12-4	-	TRBD1	TRBJ2-7	TGTGCCAGCAGCCTCGGGACAGGGGAATACGAGCAGTACTTC	CASSLGTGEYEQYF
TRBV5-6	-	-	TRBJ2-1	TGTGCCAGCAGCTTGGTGACAGTCCGGGCCTACAATGAGCAGTTCTTC	CASSLVTVRAYNEQFF
TRBV27	-	-	TRBJ2-7	TGTGCCAGCAGTTTACGCGGGACAGACCTCTACGAGCAGTACTTC	CASSLRGTDLYEQYF
TRBV4-3	few	-	TRBJ1-2	TGCGCCAGCAGCCAAGTACTCAGTTCTTCCTATGGCTACACCTTC	CASSQVLSSSYGYTF
TRBV12-3/TRBV12-4	few	TRBD2	TRBJ2-5	TGTGCCAGCAGTCCTATCACCCCCCTTAGCGGGAACGAAGAGACCCAGTACTTC	CASSPITPLSGNEETQYF
TRBV4-3	few	-	TRBJ2-3	TGCGCCAGCAGCCCAGGTGGGGGGTACACAGATACGCAGTATTTT	CASSPGGGYTDTQYF
TRBV19	once	TRBD1	TRBJ2-3	TGTGCCAGTTCACCGGGACAGAGATTCACAGATACGCAGTATTTT	CASSPGQRFTDTQYF
TRBV20-1	-	TRBD1	TRBJ1-2	TGCAGTGCTAGAGCAAGACAGGGGCGGAGCTATGGCTACACCTTC	CSARARQGRSYGYTF
TRBV5-1	-	-	TRBJ2-7	TGCGCCAGCAGCTCGCGACAGGCTGACGAGCAGTACTTC	CASSSRQADEQYF
TRBV7-8	many	TRBD2	TRBJ2-1	TGTGCCAGCAGCTTAGACGGAACGGGGGGTCAAAATGAGCAGTTCTTC	CASSLDGTGGQNEQFF
TRBV5-1	few	TRBD2	TRBJ2-3	TGCGCCAGCACCCCTAGCGGGAGTAGGACAGATACGCAGTATTTT	CASTPSGSRTDTQYF
TRBV30	few	TRBD1	TRBJ1-1	TGTGCCTGGAGTGTAGGTGACAGGGGCGCTGAAGCTTTCTTT	CAWSVGDRGAEAFF
TRBV12-3/TRBV12-4	few	-	TRBJ2-3	TGTGCCAGCAGTCCGGCGGGTAGCGGATACACAGATACGCAGTATTTT	CASSPAGSGYTDTQYF
TRBV3-1	few	-	TRBJ2-4	TGTGCCAGCAGCCGGGGGACGGTTCAGTACTTC	CASSRGTVQYF
TRBV7-2	few	-	TRBJ2-1	TGTGCCAGCAGCTTTCGGGGTTCGGAGCAGTTCTTC	CASSFRGSEQFF
TRBV4-1	few	TRBD2	TRBJ2-2	TGCGCCAGCAGCCAGGGACTAGCAGCGAACACCGGGGAGCTGTTTTTT	CASSQGLAANTGELFF
TRBV5-6	once	-	TRBJ1-2	TGTGCCAGCAGCCCCCGAAGAGGGAGGGAGGGGTATGGCTACACCTTC	CASSPRRGREGYGYTF
TRBV12-3/TRBV12-4	-	-	TRBJ1-2	TGTGCCAGCAGTACCGGACAACGGGGCTACACCTTC	CASSTGQRGYTF
TRBV7-2	few	-	TRBJ1-5	TGTGCCAGCAGCTTAGCAGGGGTGGTCACGACCCAGCATTTT	CASSLAGVVTTQHF
TRBV5-1	few	-	TRBJ2-1	TGCGCCAGCAGCGGCGCAGGAGAAGTCGTCAAGAGTTACAATGAGCAGTTCTTC	CASSGAGEVVKSYNEQFF
TRBV7-7	-	TRBD1	TRBJ2-7	TGTGCCAGCAGCCAGAGGAACACAGGGGACCCCTCCTACGAGCAGTACTTC	CASSQRNTGDPSYEQYF
TRBV2	-	TRBD1	TRBJ2-2	TGTGCCAGCAGTGAATGGGACAGGGGGCCCACCGGGGAGCTGTTTTTT	CASSEWDRGPTGELFF
TRBV5-1	few	TRBD2	TRBJ2-1	TGCGCCAGCACCACGCCCGGGACTAGCGTCGGTGAGCAGTTCTTC	CASTTPGTSVGEQFF
TRBV3-1	many	-	TRBJ1-3	TGTGCCAGCAGTCTTAAAACAGGGAGAAGAAACACCATATATTTT	CASSLKTGRRNTIYF
TRBV4-1	-	TRBD2	TRBJ2-3	TGCGCCAGCAGCCAAGAACCCCTAGCGGGGAGCACAGATACGCAGTATTTT	CASSQEPLAGSTDTQYF
TRBV6-2/TRBV6-3	-	TRBD1	TRBJ1-2	TGTGCCAGCAGTTACGGTACGGGACAGGATGGCTACACCTTC	CASSYGTGQDGYTF
TRBV7-2	-	-	TRBJ2-7	TGTGCCAGCAGCTTACGGGGTGGGCCTTACGAGCAGTACTTC	CASSLRGGPYEQYF
TRBV5-1	-	TRBD1	TRBJ2-7	TGCGCCAGCAGCCTGGGACAGGGATACTACGAGCAGTACTTC	CASSLGQGYYEQYF